A selection of T cell receptor beta chains follows, all from one sample in a study of T cell changes during pregnancy in multiple sclerosis. Sequencing was performed with immunoSEQ multiplex PCR; in TCRdb, only in-frame clones are kept and a portion is missing. The sample lists about 70,000 clones, less than 95% occurring once. The sequences come from peripheral blood, collected in the third trimester of pregnancy. Every receptor here comes from a female donor with multiple sclerosis, enrolled in a pregnancy study. CDR3s include the opening cysteine and the closing phenylalanine or tryptophan. A D gene is named only where the DNA matches it firmly. A row's size may be missing; if present it is once, few, many or a size class.

-,TRBJ1-2,TRBD1,TRBV7-2,TGTGCCAGCAGCCCAACCCGGGACAGTTATGGCTACACCTTC,CASSPTRDSYGYTF
once,TRBJ1-2,-,TRBV23-1,TGCGCCAGCAGACCTGGGGGGTCCGTGAGGAGATATGGCTACACCTTC,CASRPGGSVRRYGYTF
-,TRBJ2-1,-,TRBV9,TGTGCCAGCAGCGTAGACCGGGGAGCCTACAATGAGCAGTTCTTC,CASSVDRGAYNEQFF
-,TRBJ2-1,-,TRBV9,TGTGCCAGCAGCGTAGAAGTCGGGTTTTCGCGCTTAGAGAGCTCCTACAATGAGCAGTTCTTC,CASSVEVGFSRLESSYNEQFF
-,TRBJ2-2,-,TRBV14,TGTGCCAGCAGCCAACACATGCGGGGCACCGGGGAGCTGTTTTTT,CASSQHMRGTGELFF
-,TRBJ2-7,TRBD2,TRBV19,TGTGCCAGTAGTATTGGACTAGCGTGGAACTACGAGCAGTACTTC,CASSIGLAWNYEQYF
-,TRBJ1-2,-,TRBV14,TGTGCCAGCAGCCAAGGCTTTGCGGGCAACTATGGCTACACCTTC,CASSQGFAGNYGYTF
-,TRBJ1-2,-,TRBV7-9,TGTGCCAGCAGCTACCAACCCGACAGTGGCTACACCTTC,CASSYQPDSGYTF
-,TRBJ2-5,-,TRBV9,TGTGCCAGCAGCGTAGAGCTGGCGGGGGCTCAAGAGACCCAGTACTTC,CASSVELAGAQETQYF
-,TRBJ1-2,TRBD1,TRBV6-5,TGTGCCAGCAGGCGACAGGGGGCTGATGGCTACACCTTC,CASRRQGADGYTF
-,TRBJ1-1,TRBD1,TRBV15,TGTGCCACCAGCGGGGACAGGGGGCAGGCTTTCTTT,CATSGDRGQAFF
-,TRBJ2-7,-,TRBV6-1,TGTGCCAGCAGTGAATGGCGGGACCCCTACGAGCAGTACTTC,CASSEWRDPYEQYF
-,TRBJ2-5,TRBD1,TRBV9,TGTGCCAGCAGCGTGGCCGGGACAGCCCAAGAGACCCAGTACTTC,CASSVAGTAQETQYF
-,TRBJ1-1,-,TRBV5-1,TGCGCCAGCAGGGCGGGATCCATGAACACTGAAGCTTTCTTT,CASRAGSMNTEAFF
-,TRBJ1-4,-,TRBV9,TGTGCCAGCAGCTACCGGGGGGCAGCAACTAATGAAAAACTGTTTTTT,CASSYRGAATNEKLFF
-,TRBJ2-3,-,TRBV6-1,TGTGCCAGCAGTGAGCGCGATACGCAGTATTTT,CASSERDTQYF
-,TRBJ2-1,TRBD2,TRBV19,TGTGCCAGTAGTATACAGGGACTAGCGGGGGGTTCTTACAATGAGCAGTTCTTC,CASSIQGLAGGSYNEQFF
-,TRBJ1-2,-,TRBV19,TGTGCCAGTAGTATAGATCAAATGGGCTACACCTTC,CASSIDQMGYTF
-,TRBJ2-7,-,TRBV5-1,TGCGCCAGCAGCCCCCGACAGGCTTCCTACGAGCAGTACTTC,CASSPRQASYEQYF
-,TRBJ2-1,TRBD2,TRBV10-3,TGTGCCATCAGTGAGTCAGTAGGACTAGGAACCTACAATGAGCAGTTCTTC,CAISESVGLGTYNEQFF
-,TRBJ2-1,-,TRBV5-4,TGTGCCAGCAGACCCACAGGGTTCGATGAGCAGTTCTTC,CASRPTGFDEQFF
-,TRBJ1-2,-,TRBV6-5,TGTGCCAGCAGTTATGAGGGGGACACGGTCTATGGCTACACCTTC,CASSYEGDTVYGYTF
-,TRBJ2-1,TRBD2,TRBV6-5,TGTGCCAGCAGTTCACTCGGCAGCGGGGGGGATAATGAGCAGTTCTTC,CASSSLGSGGDNEQFF
-,TRBJ1-1,-,TRBV7-9,TGTGCCAGCAGCCAATTTCGGGACAACCAGCCGGGTGAAGCTTTCTTT,CASSQFRDNQPGEAFF
-,TRBJ2-3,-,TRBV6-5,TGTGCCAGCAGTTACGGTGGAGGGGGCTCAGATACGCAGTATTTT,CASSYGGGGSDTQYF
-,TRBJ1-3,TRBD1,TRBV18,TGTGCCAGCTCACCAGTCCGGGACAGCTCTGGAAACACCATATATTTT,CASSPVRDSSGNTIYF
-,TRBJ2-7,-,TRBV19,TGTGCCAGTAGTAGGTCGACAAGAGCCTACGAGCAGTACTTC,CASSRSTRAYEQYF
-,TRBJ2-7,TRBD1,TRBV6-5,TGTGCCAGCAGCCAACAGGGGAACGAGCAGTACTTC,CASSQQGNEQYF
-,TRBJ2-7,TRBD2,TRBV2,TGTGCCAGCAGTATAGCGGGGGGGCCAGTACTGTACTTC,CASSIAGGPVLYF
-,TRBJ2-1,-,TRBV4-3,TGCGCCAGCAGCCAAGTTCAGGGCAATGAGCAGTTCTTC,CASSQVQGNEQFF
-,TRBJ2-1,TRBD1,TRBV27,TGTGCCAGCAGCACCGGGGGACAGGGAAATGAGCAGTTCTTC,CASSTGGQGNEQFF
-,TRBJ2-3,-,TRBV5-1,TGCGCCAGCAGCTTAATAGACAGGACAGATACGCAGTATTTT,CASSLIDRTDTQYF
-,TRBJ1-2,-,TRBV11-2,TGTGCCAGCAGCTTAGACCGCCGTCGGGGTGGCTACACCTTC,CASSLDRRRGGYTF
-,TRBJ1-2,TRBD1,TRBV6-5,TGTGCCAGCAGAGGACAGGTATTCGGTGGCTACACCTTC,CASRGQVFGGYTF